This T cell receptor (beta chain) was identified during a study of T cells in Graves' hyperthyroidism and ophthalmopathy. Amplified TCR beta CDR3 regions came from RNA transcripts. In the first-round RT-PCR of the TCR CDR3, the HTBI primer set was used. MiXCR, run by TCRdb on the multiplex PCR reads, gives a single entry per CDR3 protein. The table has 400,000 to 550,000 distinct CDR3 sequences, around a quarter seen once; the top ten hold 11%. The V gene lost 1 base and the J gene lost 4 bases, with 10 bases spanning the gap. The length of the CDR3 is 14 residues. Germline V CDR1 and CDR2: LNHNV, YYDKDF (reference sequence). Uncontrolled infection, other autoimmune disease, pregnancy or lactation disqualified patients from enrolment. PBMCs were derived from 9.5 to 10 ml fresh peripheral blood.

The sequence came from a woman in her 30s with Graves' ophthalmopathy. The gene calls are TRBV15 and TRBJ1-2, with D unresolved. The sample comprised blood. The CDR3 here is CATSRGKALYGYTF. The CDR3 DNA reads TGTGCCACCAGCAGAGGGAAGGCACTCTATGGCTACACCTTC.